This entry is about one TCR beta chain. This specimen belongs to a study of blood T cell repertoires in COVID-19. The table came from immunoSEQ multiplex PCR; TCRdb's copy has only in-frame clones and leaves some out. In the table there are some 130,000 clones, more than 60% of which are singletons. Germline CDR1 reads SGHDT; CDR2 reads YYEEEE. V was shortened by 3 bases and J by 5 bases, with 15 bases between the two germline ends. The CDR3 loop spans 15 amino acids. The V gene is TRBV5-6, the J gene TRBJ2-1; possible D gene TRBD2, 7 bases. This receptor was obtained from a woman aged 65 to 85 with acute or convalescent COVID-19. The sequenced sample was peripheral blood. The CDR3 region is CASSSGPGGDNEQFF. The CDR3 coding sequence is TGTGCCAGCAGCTCGGGGCCGGGGGGCGACAATGAGCAGTTCTTC. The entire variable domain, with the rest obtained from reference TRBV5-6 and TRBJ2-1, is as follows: DAGVTQSPTHLIKTRGQQVTLRCSPKSGHDTVSWYQQALGQGPQFIFQYYEEEERQRGNFPDRFSGHQFPNYSSELNVNALLLGDSALYLCASSSGPGGDNEQFFGPGTRLTVL.